The next 20 T cell receptor beta chains were all read from a single sample in a study of blood T cell repertoires in COVID-19 (dated by TCRdb to between 2020 and 2021). Libraries were prepared through the immunoSEQ multiplex PCR assay. The source is immuneACCESS, and TCRdb retained only in-frame sequences with V and J called. Part of the clones is not carried over; for the studies checked, unresolved V genes explain less than half of this, and the remainder is unexplained. Present in this sample are about 130,000 clones, about 88% of which were seen just once. The ten largest clones take up roughly 2.2% of the sample. Sequencing was carried out using PBMCs or T cells enriched from blood (not recorded which). These receptors originate from a woman aged 45-65 years who had recovered from COVID-19.

The chain carries TRBV7-8 and TRBJ1-2; TRBD1 is a possible D gene (6 bases). The germline CDR1 and CDR2 sequences are SGHVS and FQNEAQ. CDR3 length: 14 amino acids. The V end was cut by 0 bases, the J end by 8 bases, with 13 bases between. The CDR3 DNA is TGTGCCAGCAGCTTAGCCCAGGGGCCGCTGGGCTACACCTTC. It translates to CASSLAQGPLGYTF.

V gene TRBV22-1 combines with J gene TRBJ1-2; the D call of TRBD1 is as the table states it, not checked on the DNA. TRBV22-1 is marked as a pseudogene. The CDR3 loop spans 15 amino acids. CDR3 sequence reads: CPGSGRAAGDYGYTF. CDR3 bases: TGTCCTGGGAGCGGTCGGGCGGCAGGGGACTATGGCTACACCTTC.

CDR3 sequence reads: CASSPGIYGYTF. Here the CDR3 DNA reads TGTGCCAGCAGTCCAGGGATCTATGGCTACACCTTC. The V and J genes are TRBV2 and TRBJ1-2; a weak D match, TRBD1 (5 bases). Looked up from germline, CDR1 is SNHLY and CDR2 is FYNNEI. The ends were cut back, 5 bases at V and 4 bases at J, with 8 bases in the middle. This CDR3 region has 12 residues.

DNA of the CDR3: TGTGCCAGCAGCTTACAGGGGGTCCCAGCTAACTATGGCTACACCTTC. Translation: CASSLQGVPANYGYTF. The chain uses TRBV7-9 and TRBJ1-2; 7 bases map to TRBD1. This CDR3 has 16 residues. V lost 2 bases to trimming and J lost 0 bases; unmatched junction nucleotides: 6. The germline V gene encodes CDR1 SEHNR and CDR2 FQNEAQ (reference sequence). Combining the CDR3 with reference TRBV7-9 and TRBJ1-2 gives the whole variable domain DTGVSQNPRHKITKRGQNVTFRCDPISEHNRLYWYRQTLGQGPEFLTYFQNEAQLEKSRLLSDRFSAERPKGSFSTLEIQRTEQGDSAMYLCASSLQGVPANYGYTFGSGTRLTVV.

This sequence joins TRBV4-1 and TRBJ1-1, with D unresolved. Germline V gene sequence: CDR1 MGHRA, CDR2 YSYEKL. Trimming took 1 base from V and 1 from J, leaving 13 bases between them. There are 16 residues in the CDR3. CDR3 DNA sequence: TGCGCCAGCAGCCAAGTTACTTCCCCGGGGAACACTGAAGCTTTCTTT. Protein product: CASSQVTSPGNTEAFF.

The chain has TRBV10-3 and TRBJ2-5, with TRBD1 matching over 7 bases. Losses at the gene ends were 3 bases for V and 10 bases for J; bases not matched to a gene: 14. The length of the CDR3 is 15 residues. CDR1 is ENHRY and CDR2 is SYGVKD in the germline V gene. CDR3 nucleotide sequence: TGTGCCATCAGTGACCACGACAGGGTTGGAAGGGACCAGTACTTC. Translated: CAISDHDRVGRDQYF.

The chain uses TRBV6-6 and TRBJ1-2; 7 nucleotides agree with TRBD1. Germline-derived CDR1 and CDR2 are MNHNY and SVGAGI (reference sequence). There are 16 residues in the CDR3. Unmatched junction bases numbered 13, after V lost 5 bases and J lost 4 bases. The CDR3 reads CASSKWTGLSPYGYTF. CDR3 coding DNA: TGTGCCAGCAGTAAATGGACAGGCCTCAGTCCCTATGGCTACACCTTC.

CDR3: CASSPGQGDGYTF. The DNA of the CDR3 is TGTGCCAGCTCACCGGGACAGGGTGATGGCTACACCTTC. V and J are TRBV18 and TRBJ1-2; 9 bases are a match to TRBD1. Germline V gene sequence: CDR1 KGHSH, CDR2 LQKENI. The CDR3 contains 13 residues. V was pared by 3 bases and J by 6 bases, with 2 bases of the junction left unmatched.

The chain couples TRBV19 to TRBJ1-6; the match to TRBD1 covers 8 bases. Per the germline V gene, CDR1 is LNHDA and CDR2 is SQIVND (reference sequence). Trimming at V came to 3 bases and at J to 8 bases, leaving 3 bases not matched to a gene. The CDR3 extends over 14 amino acids. CDR3 loop: CASSIDRGYSPLHF. The CDR3 DNA reads as TGTGCCAGTAGTATTGACAGGGGATATTCACCCCTCCACTTT.

This rearrangement joins TRBV18 to TRBJ2-1; 12 bases are a match to TRBD1. The CDR3 runs to 19 residues. J was trimmed by 0 bases and V by 3 bases; bases with no gene match: 9. Germline values: CDR1 KGHSH, CDR2 LQKENI. DNA for the CDR3: TGTGCCAGCTCACCCCGGGACAGGGGGCCCATTAGCTCCTACAATGAGCAGTTCTTC. It specifies CASSPRDRGPISSYNEQFF.

The V and J genes are TRBV14 and TRBJ2-1, with a weak D call TRBD2 (5 bases). Germline loops: CDR1 SGHDN, CDR2 FVKESK. The length of the CDR3 is 16 residues. V lost 2 bases and J lost 3, with 14 bases in between. CDR3 residues: CASSQWGETNYNEQFF. CDR3 nucleotides: TGTGCCAGCAGCCAATGGGGAGAAACTAACTACAATGAGCAGTTCTTC.

This clone was picked up many times. The chain employs TRBV5-6 and TRBJ2-7, with a weak D call TRBD1 (6 bases). Germline V gene lookup returns CDR1 SGHDT and CDR2 YYEEEE. Trimming took 2 bases from V and 6 from J, leaving 15 bases between them. This CDR3 has 14 residues. The CDR3 protein is CASSFGTMGREQYF. The CDR3 DNA follows: TGTGCCAGCAGCTTTGGGACAATGGGCCGCGAGCAGTACTTC.

The CDR3 sequence: CASKRETGASYEQYF. CDR3 DNA sequence: TGCGCCAGCAAAAGGGAAACAGGGGCTTCGTACGAGCAGTACTTC. This chain links TRBV10-2 with TRBJ2-7; 7 bases are a match to TRBD1. The trim removed 7 bases at V and 4 bases at J, leaving 13 bases unmatched. CDR3 length: 15 residues. The germline CDR1 and CDR2 sequences are WSHSY and SAAADI.

This clone is a singleton in its sample. The V gene is TRBV19, the J gene TRBJ2-7; TRBD2 matches at 9 bases. Germline trimming cut 5 bases from V and 4 bases from J; bases unmatched to any gene: 9. There are 15 residues in the CDR3. Germline V gives CDR1 LNHDA, CDR2 SQIVND (reference sequence). For the CDR3, the DNA is TGTGCCAGTAGTTCTCGCGGGACTAGCTTTTACGAGCAGTACTTC. It translates to CASSSRGTSFYEQYF.

CDR3: CASTPGGNSYEQYF. For the CDR3, the DNA is TGTGCCAGCACGCCGGGGGGGAACTCCTACGAGCAGTACTTC. The chain employs TRBV9 and TRBJ2-7; 8 bases fit TRBD2. The germline V gene encodes CDR1 SGDLS and CDR2 YYNGEE. The CDR3 is 14 amino acids. The ends lost 6 bases at V and 0 bases at J; junction bases unmatched: 5.

The count of this clone is one. V gene TRBV18 combines with J gene TRBJ2-5, with TRBD2 matching 8 bases. The CDR3 has 16 amino acids. The ends lost 0 bases at V and 0 bases at J; junction bases unmatched: 3. Germline CDR1 reads KGHSH; CDR2 reads LQKENI. The CDR3 reads CASSPPERGYQETQYF. The CDR3 coding sequence is TGTGCCAGCTCACCACCGGAGCGGGGGTACCAAGAGACCCAGTACTTC.

The V gene is TRBV7-8, the J gene TRBJ2-1; D possibly corresponds to TRBD1 (5 bases). V lost 1 base and J 2 bases, leaving 15 bases between the germline ends. Germline values: CDR1 SGHVS, CDR2 FQNEAQ. The CDR3 extends over 17 amino acids. The CDR3 here is CASSLVFGRVAYNEQFF. The CDR3 DNA is TGTGCCAGCAGCTTAGTATTTGGCAGGGTAGCCTACAATGAGCAGTTCTTC.

The gene calls are TRBV6-2 or TRBV6-3 and TRBJ1-5; D gene uncertain. Trimming left V 2 bases short and J 5 bases short, with 16 bases between. The CDR3 extends over 16 amino acids. Germline V CDR1 and CDR2: MNHEY, SVGEGT. The CDR3 is CASSYPTGGVYQPQHF. CDR3 nucleotide sequence: TGTGCCAGCAGTTACCCTACGGGCGGGGTCTATCAGCCCCAGCATTTT.

The V and J genes are TRBV6-1 and TRBJ2-7; D call uncertain. The CDR3 runs to 12 residues. The germline CDR1 and CDR2 sequences are MNHNS and SASEGT. The ends were cut back, 3 bases at V and 3 bases at J, with 6 bases in the middle. Written as DNA, the CDR3 is TGTGCCAGCAGTGAGAGGCACTACGAGCAGTACTTC. It codes for CASSERHYEQYF.

V gene TRBV11-2 combines with J gene TRBJ2-7, with D perhaps TRBD2 (6 bases). The germline V gene encodes CDR1 SGHAT and CDR2 FQNNGV. The CDR3 contains 16 residues. V was pared by 5 bases and J by 7 bases, with 24 bases between. The CDR3 sequence is CASSPRGSGPGGEQYF. The CDR3 coding sequence is TGTGCCAGCAGCCCTCGGGGTAGCGGTCCCGGGGGTGAGCAGTACTTC.